Listed below are T cell receptor beta chains from one sample, sequenced in a study of immune evolution from preneoplasia to lung adenocarcinoma. The protocol was immunoSEQ multiplex PCR, while the TCRdb copy is restricted to in-frame clones and leaves out a portion. The data hold 2,000 to 2,500 clones, with around three quarters observed a single time. Specimen: FFPE normal lung tissue adjacent to the tumor. The origin of the receptors is a person aged 55 to 75 with lung adenocarcinoma. The CDR3 runs from the conserved cysteine through the conserved F or W. D genes are given only for firm matches. Clone size is not always given. Where it is, it says once, few, many or a class for expanded clones.

j_call | clone_size | d_call | v_call | cdr3_aa | cdr3_nt
TRBJ2-3 | - | - | TRBV11-2 | CASSLDGGTQYF | TGTGCCAGCAGCTTAGACGGGGGAACGCAGTATTTT
TRBJ2-1 | - | TRBD1 | TRBV5-8 | CASSTGQGRNNEQFF | TGTGCCAGCAGCACGGGACAGGGCAGGAACAATGAGCAGTTCTTC
TRBJ1-2 | - | - | TRBV11-2 | CASSFSDVGYTF | TGTGCCAGCAGCTTTTCAGACGTAGGCTACACCTTC
TRBJ2-7 | - | TRBD2 | TRBV9 | CASSTGLAGSYEQYF | TGTGCCAGCAGCACGGGACTAGCGGGGTCCTACGAGCAGTACTTC
TRBJ2-7 | few | - | TRBV18 | CASSPEHEQYF | TGTGCCAGCTCACCTGAACACGAGCAGTACTTC
TRBJ1-2 | - | TRBD1 | TRBV5-6 | CASSPRDRGYYGYTF | TGTGCCAGCAGCCCCCGGGACAGGGGATACTATGGCTACACCTTC
TRBJ2-3 | - | TRBD2 | TRBV7-9 | CASSLAGSDTQYF | TGTGCCAGCAGTTTAGCGGGATCAGATACGCAGTATTTT
TRBJ2-1 | - | - | TRBV7-9 | CASSLGRNTYNEQFF | TGTGCCAGCAGCTTGGGGCGGAACACATACAATGAGCAGTTCTTC
TRBJ2-1 | once | TRBD2 | TRBV11-2 | CASSFLTSGGDRWGEQFF | TGTGCCAGCAGCTTCCTGACTAGCGGGGGGGATAGGTGGGGTGAGCAGTTCTTC
TRBJ2-3 | - | - | TRBV7-2 | CASSVSTDTQYF | TGTGCCAGCAGCGTTAGCACAGATACGCAGTATTTT
TRBJ2-2 | - | - | TRBV10-1 | CASTDRTAKGGTGELFF | TGCGCCAGCACCGATAGGACCGCCAAGGGAGGAACCGGGGAGCTGTTTTTT
TRBJ1-4 | - | TRBD1 | TRBV4-1 | CASSPQTGGNEKLFF | TGCGCCAGCAGCCCACAGACAGGGGGGAATGAAAAACTGTTTTTT
TRBJ2-1 | few | - | TRBV5-1 | CASSLGGQGLNEQFF | TGCGCCAGCAGCTTGGGGGGCCAGGGACTTAATGAGCAGTTCTTC
TRBJ2-5 | - | TRBD2 | TRBV6-1 | CASSEARLAGHQETQYF | TGTGCCAGCAGTGAGGCACGACTAGCGGGACACCAAGAGACCCAGTACTTC
TRBJ2-3 | - | - | TRBV28 | CASSPWSADTDTQYF | TGTGCCAGCAGTCCTTGGTCAGCCGACACAGATACGCAGTATTTT
TRBJ2-1 | - | - | TRBV27 | CASSLSGNEQFF | TGTGCCAGCAGTTTATCCGGGAATGAGCAGTTCTTC
TRBJ1-2 | - | TRBD1 | TRBV4-1 | CASSQPVRQGLGGYTF | TGCGCCAGCAGCCAACCCGTTAGACAGGGCCTGGGTGGCTACACCTTC
TRBJ2-7 | large | - | TRBV7-6 | CASSLGPPGVHEQYF | TGTGCCAGCAGCTTAGGGCCTCCAGGGGTGCATGAGCAGTACTTC
TRBJ2-6 | - | - | TRBV11-2 | CASSLAGSPIFNVLTF | TGTGCCAGCAGCTTAGCAGGGTCCCCTATATTCAACGTCCTGACTTTC
TRBJ2-1 | - | TRBD2 | TRBV7-9 | CASSSSSGSLGEQFF | TGTGCCAGCAGCTCCTCTAGCGGGAGTCTTGGTGAGCAGTTCTTC
TRBJ2-7 | - | - | TRBV2 | CASGLSYEQYF | TGTGCCAGCGGCCTCTCCTACGAGCAGTACTTC
TRBJ1-1 | few | TRBD1 | TRBV19 | CASNGAGQGAQRDEAFF | TGTGCCAGTAACGGAGCTGGACAGGGGGCGCAAAGGGATGAAGCTTTCTTT
TRBJ2-3 | - | - | TRBV5-4 | CASSLSSTDTQYF | TGTGCCAGCAGCTTGTCTAGCACAGATACGCAGTATTTT
TRBJ2-3 | once | TRBD2 | TRBV5-4 | CASSWATFPGLAGDTQYF | TGTGCCAGCAGCTGGGCCACCTTCCCGGGACTAGCGGGAGATACGCAGTATTTT
TRBJ1-1 | - | - | TRBV19 | CASSLRQTEAFF | TGTGCCAGTAGTTTAAGACAGACTGAAGCTTTCTTT
TRBJ1-1 | - | - | TRBV9 | CASSQGLNTEAFF | TGTGCCAGCAGCCAGGGGCTGAACACTGAAGCTTTCTTT
TRBJ2-3 | - | - | TRBV7-2 | CASSSDYLSTDTQYF | TGTGCCAGCAGCTCCGACTATCTTAGCACAGATACGCAGTATTTT
TRBJ2-2 | few | - | TRBV6-5 | CASSSQNRVVGELFF | TGTGCCAGCAGTTCCCAGAACAGGGTTGTCGGGGAGCTGTTTTTT